This section outlines one TCR beta chain sequence together with its context. Its antigen remains unidentified. These data belong to a study of vaccination and CD4 T cells after COVID-19. About the research overall: Control cultures were given a CEFX pool, an HIV-1 Nef pool, or no peptide.

The Oncomine TCR Beta short-read assay was applied to DNA of cultured CD4+ T cells. CD4+ T cells were cultured, and genomic DNA was extracted from them. From the PCR reads, TCRdb called clonotypes with MiXCR, one entry per CDR3 protein. The sample comprises about 20,000 distinct CDR3 sequences, around 60% of which are singletons, and 8% to 9% rests with the top ten. This sample's treatment: approximately 10-day PBMC culture with coronavirus spike peptide pools or control peptides (ViraFEST assay). At days 3 and 7, half the medium was exchanged for fresh IL-2 medium. Deletions cut 5 bases from V and 0 bases from J, with 17 bases between. Looked up from germline, CDR1 is SGHNT and CDR2 is YENEEA. The CDR3 extends over 16 amino acids.

This specimen was CD4+ T cells from blood, cultured in vitro, taken after SARS-CoV-2 vaccination. The chain recombines TRBV11-3 with TRBJ2-7, with D possibly matching TRBD2 (6 bases). The source of this sequence is a human donor who had recovered from COVID-19. CDR3 nucleotide sequence: TGTGCCAGCAGCGCCGAAACCGCGCGGGGCTCCTACGAGCAGTACTTC. This translates into CASSAETARGSYEQYF.